This entry lists 13 T cell receptor beta chains sequenced from one sample in a study of CD8 T cells in Susac syndrome. RNA amounts of about 0.5 to 1 ug underwent reverse transcription with random hexamers. Each CDR3 protein gets one entry after TCRdb re-called the immunoSEQ multiplex PCR reads with MiXCR. The sample lists approximately 270,000 distinct CDR3 sequences, over 85% seen once, with around 0.067% in the top ten. The sequenced sample was CD4+ T cells from PBMCs. Receptors were obtained from a human donor with multiple sclerosis.

The chain is built from TRBV20-1 and TRBJ2-7; TRBD2 matches at 8 bases. Trimming removed 3 bases from V and 4 bases from J; junction bases left unmatched: 8. Germline values: CDR1 DFQATT, CDR2 SNEGSKA (reference sequence). CDR3 size: 14 residues. The DNA for the CDR3 is TGCAGTGCTAGTATGATAGCGGGGTATTACGAGCAGTACGTC. The encoded protein is CSASMIAGYYEQYV.

The chain couples TRBV20-1 to TRBJ2-7; TRBD1 matches at 9 bases. V lost 4 bases and J lost 4; bases outside the gene matches: 5. This CDR3 is 13 amino acids long. Germline CDR1 and CDR2: DFQATT and SNEGSKA (reference sequence). The CDR3 coding sequence is TGCAGTGCTACGGGTGACAGGGGGTACGAGCAGTACTTC. Residues: CSATGDRGYEQYF.

The chain recombines TRBV14 with TRBJ2-3, with a tentative D call TRBD2 (6 bases). The CDR3 extends over 15 amino acids. V lost 8 bases, J lost 5 bases, and 20 bases lay in between. Germline V gene data show CDR1 as SGHDN and CDR2 as FVKESK. The CDR3 DNA reads TGTGCCAGCGGTCGCACCGGGGGAAGGTTAGATACGCAGTATTTT. Encoded protein: CASGRTGGRLDTQYF.

The chain carries TRBV5-6 and TRBJ1-6; TRBD1 is a possible D gene (5 bases). The V and J ends lost 5 bases and 7 bases respectively, with 7 bases between them. From germline, CDR1 is SGHDT and CDR2 YYEEEE. This CDR3 has 12 residues. The CDR3 spells CASRAGNSPLHF. CDR3 nucleotide sequence: TGTGCCAGCAGGGCAGGGAATTCACCCCTCCACTTT.

The rearrangement uses TRBV20-1 and TRBJ2-3; tentatively, D is TRBD2 (7 bases). Germline lookup yields CDR1 DFQATT and CDR2 SNEGSKA (reference sequence). This CDR3 has 14 residues. Trimming took off 1 base at V and 2 bases at J, with 10 bases between the two ends. CDR3 residues: CSARVAGATDTQYF. CDR3 in DNA: TGCAGTGCTAGAGTGGCGGGGGCCACAGATACGCAGTATTTT.

The chain carries TRBV30 and TRBJ1-5; D unclear. This CDR3 region has 13 residues. V lost 1 base to trimming and J lost 4 bases, with 8 bases between them. Germline CDR1 GTSNPN, CDR2 SVGIG (reference sequence). The chain's CDR3 is CAWSAATNQPQHF. CDR3 DNA sequence: TGTGCCTGGAGTGCCGCCACTAATCAGCCCCAGCATTTT.

This clonotype occurred a few times. The rearrangement joins TRBV3-1 to TRBJ2-7, with no clear D. Trimming stripped 4 bases from V and 6 bases from J, with 13 bases between. CDR3 length equals 13 residues. Germline values: CDR1 LGHDT, CDR2 YNNKEL (reference sequence). The CDR3, as DNA: TGTGCCAGCAGCCCGTCCGTTCCCAGCGAGCAGTACTTC. Amino acids: CASSPSVPSEQYF.

This clonotype was counted once. This chain links TRBV27 with TRBJ2-3; D gene unclear. The V end was cut by 2 bases, the J end by 2 bases, with 11 bases between. Per germline, CDR1 MNHEY and CDR2 SMNVEV (reference sequence). This CDR3 has 15 amino acids. The CDR3 sequence is CASSLGSSSTDTQYF. For the CDR3, the DNA is TGTGCCAGCAGTTTAGGCAGCTCTTCCACAGATACGCAGTATTTT.

The rearrangement links TRBV4-2 to TRBJ2-5; the match to TRBD2 covers 8 bases. V shed 0 bases, J shed 4 bases, and the junction held 10 bases outside the gene matches. Germline V lookup: CDR1 LGHNA, CDR2 YNFKEQ. The length of the CDR3 is 17 residues. CDR3 sequence reads: CASSQDRRLALTETQYF. CDR3 DNA: TGTGCCAGCAGCCAAGATAGAAGACTAGCGCTCACAGAGACCCAGTACTTC.

The CDR3 nucleotides read TGTGCCAGCAGTTCTCGGGGCAGGTCGGGGGGCAATCAGCCCCAGCATTTT. Translation gives CASSSRGRSGGNQPQHF. The chain combines TRBV6-5 with TRBJ1-5; a possible D gene is TRBD1 (5 bases). V gave up 4 bases and J gave up 2 bases, with 18 bases separating them. The CDR3 runs to 17 residues. The germline CDR1 and CDR2 sequences are MNHEY and SVGAGI.

This sequence joins TRBV20-1 and TRBJ1-1, with D unclear. Trimming left V 6 bases short and J 6 bases short, with 14 bases between. The V gene's germline CDR1 is DFQATT and CDR2 SNEGSKA (reference sequence). The CDR3 is 12 amino acids. CDR3 loop: CSAGRGNSEAFF. CDR3 bases: TGCAGTGCGGGAAGAGGGAATTCTGAAGCTTTCTTT.

J is TRBJ1-2 and V is TRBV20-1; no firm D call. The CDR3 has 14 residues. V gave up 1 base and J gave up 0 bases, with 9 bases separating them. The V gene's germline CDR1 is DFQATT and CDR2 SNEGSKA (reference sequence). DNA for the CDR3: TGCAGTGCTAGAGTCATGGGAGCTAACTATGGCTACACCTTC. Amino acids: CSARVMGANYGYTF.

The chain employs TRBV21-1 and TRBJ2-5; the table's TRBD1 call for D was not verified on the DNA. TRBV21-1 is a known pseudogene. The CDR3 covers 20 residues. In nucleotides, the CDR3 is TGTGCCAGCAGCCCAATCCTGGCGCAGGGGACCCTTAACTTACAAGAGACCCAGTACTTC. It translates to CASSPILAQGTLNLQETQYF.